Sequencing of this T cell receptor (beta chain) was carried out in a study of post-analysis software for immune sequencing data. General observations from the study: TRBV segments more frequent in patients than in controls numbered several and included TRBV5-6, TRBV5-1 and TRBV20-1. Controls showed significantly higher normalized Chao1 diversity than did multiple sclerosis patients.

The length of the CDR3 is 14 residues. V dropped 8 bases and J dropped 6 bases, with 19 bases sitting between them. The authors incorporated unique molecular identifiers into the TCR beta cDNA libraries. TCRdb re-called the PCR reads with MiXCR, one entry per CDR3 protein. The table includes roughly 170,000 distinct CDR3 sequences, around 28% detected once. With regard to this clonotype: The antigen is undetermined.

The specimen sequenced was blood. This chain joins TRBV6-7 and TRBJ1-2; D gene unclear. TRBV6-7 is treated as an ORF (open reading frame) with a function not yet certain. The TCR sequence derives from a girl aged 5 to 17 with multiple sclerosis. The CDR3 protein is CASPCPLGYHGYTF. The CDR3 DNA is TGTGCCAGCCCCTGCCCCCTTGGATACCATGGCTACACCTTC.